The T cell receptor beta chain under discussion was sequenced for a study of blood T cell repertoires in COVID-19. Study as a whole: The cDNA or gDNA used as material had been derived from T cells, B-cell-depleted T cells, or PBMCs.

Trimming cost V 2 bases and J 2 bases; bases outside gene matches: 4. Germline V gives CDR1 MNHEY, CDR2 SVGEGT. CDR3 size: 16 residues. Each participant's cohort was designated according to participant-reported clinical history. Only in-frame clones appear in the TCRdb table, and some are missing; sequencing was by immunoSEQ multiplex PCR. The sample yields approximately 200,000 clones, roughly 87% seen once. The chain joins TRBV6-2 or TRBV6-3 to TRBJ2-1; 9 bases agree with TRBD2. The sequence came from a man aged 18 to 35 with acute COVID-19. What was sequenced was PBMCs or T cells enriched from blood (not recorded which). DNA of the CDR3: TGTGCCAGCAGTTACGGTAGCGGGAGTCCCTACAATGAGCAGTTCTTC. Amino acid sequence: CASSYGSGSPYNEQFF.